Following are 9 T cell receptor beta chains from one sample sequenced in a study of cytomegalovirus exposure and HLA in healthy donors. Here immunoSEQ multiplex PCR was the method, and the copy in TCRdb shows in-frame clones only, minus some. Seen here are about 360,000 clones, 86% observed once, and the top ten hold 0.65% to 0.95%. Input material: PBMCs. Receptors were obtained from a woman aged 18-29 years in good health and CMV-seronegative.

The chain joins TRBV7-6 to TRBJ2-2; 7 nucleotides match TRBD1. CDR3 length: 15 amino acids. The germline V gene has CDR1 SGHVS and CDR2 FNYEAQ. Unmatched junction bases numbered 8, after V lost 8 bases and J lost 2 bases. CDR3 nucleotides: TGTGCCAGCGGGACCGGGACAGTCAACACCGGGGAGCTGTTTTTT. Translated, it gives CASGTGTVNTGELFF.

The gene calls are TRBV2 and TRBJ2-7; a possible D gene is TRBD2 (6 bases). Trimming removed 6 bases from V and 7 bases from J, with 19 bases in between. The germline V gene has CDR1 SNHLY and CDR2 FYNNEI. This CDR3 region has 14 residues. The CDR3 nucleotides are TGTGCCAGCAGACCGGGACTGACAAGTTGGGAGCAGTACTTC. The encoded protein is CASRPGLTSWEQYF.

The chain couples TRBV2 to TRBJ2-3, with D possibly TRBD1 on 5 matching bases. The V gene's germline CDR1 is SNHLY and CDR2 FYNNEI. With 8 bases removed from V and 1 base from J, the gap between germline ends came to 19 bases. CDR3 size: 16 residues. Here the CDR3 DNA reads TGTGCCAGCCACAACCCATACAGGAATCGCACAGATACGCAGTATTTT. It codes for CASHNPYRNRTDTQYF.

The J gene is TRBJ2-7, the V gene TRBV7-9, with 7 positions matching TRBD1. Looked up from germline, CDR1 is SEHNR and CDR2 is FQNEAQ (reference sequence). Trimming cost V 5 bases and J 2 bases; bases outside gene matches: 6. This CDR3 spans 14 amino acids. The CDR3 DNA is TGTGCCAGCAGCCCACAGGGGATAGCCTACGAGCAGTACTTC. The encoded protein is CASSPQGIAYEQYF.

The rearrangement uses TRBV27 and TRBJ2-4; D is possibly TRBD1 (5 bases). The CDR3 has 14 residues. V was pared by 7 bases and J by 7 bases, with 17 bases between. The V gene's germline CDR1 is MNHEY and CDR2 SMNVEV (reference sequence). The CDR3 is CASKGVVGSNIQYF. CDR3 coding DNA: TGTGCCAGCAAAGGGGTGGTAGGGTCGAACATTCAGTACTTC.

The rearrangement joins TRBV2 to TRBJ2-1, with 7 positions matching TRBD2. Germline CDR1 SNHLY, CDR2 FYNNEI. This CDR3 is 14 amino acids long. Trimming removed 7 bases from V and 5 bases from J; junction bases left unmatched: 8. As DNA, the CDR3 is TGTGCCAGCACCGAGACTAGCCGCAACAATGAGCAGTTCTTC. It encodes CASTETSRNNEQFF.

V is TRBV27 and J is TRBJ2-2, with D perhaps TRBD1 (7 bases). The CDR3 is 16 residues long. CDR1 is MNHEY and CDR2 is SMNVEV in the germline V gene (reference sequence). The V end lost 4 bases, the J end lost 1 base, and 13 bases lay between the germline ends. The CDR3 DNA reads as TGTGCCAGCAGTTCTTCCCAGGGGGGGAACACCGGGGAGCTGTTTTTT. Its translation is CASSSSQGGNTGELFF.

The chain uses TRBV11-1 and TRBJ2-1; possibly TRBD2 for D (6 bases). V was pared by 5 bases and J by 12 bases, with 17 bases between. The CDR3 contains 13 residues. Germline V lookup: CDR1 SGHAT, CDR2 FQDESV (reference sequence). This CDR3 reads CASSPGFNGGQFF. The CDR3 DNA is TGTGCCAGCAGCCCAGGCTTTAACGGGGGGCAGTTCTTC.

This sequence joins TRBV6-1 and TRBJ1-4, with D possibly TRBD1 on 6 matching bases. The CDR3 loop spans 15 amino acids. Trimming removed 7 bases from V and 0 bases from J, with 12 bases in between. The germline V gene has CDR1 MNHNS and CDR2 SASEGT. The CDR3 region is CASIVRTATNEKLFF. DNA for the CDR3: TGTGCCAGCATTGTAAGGACAGCAACTAATGAAAAACTGTTTTTT.